Each of the 15 T cell receptor beta chains below was sequenced from the same sample in a study of regulatory T cells in long-lasting Graves disease. Combining iRepertoire HTBI primers with Arm-PCR of CDR3 regions, the authors built TCR beta libraries. From the multiplex PCR reads, TCRdb called clonotypes with MiXCR, one entry per CDR3 protein. The sample shows around 480,000 distinct CDR3 sequences, 15% to 20% of them seen only once. Time point given: newly diagnosed GD, antithyroid drugs for less than 3 months. RNA from PBMCs was the source of the TCR library. The same sample was also used in a study of T cells in Graves' hyperthyroidism and ophthalmopathy.

The sample was peripheral blood mononuclear cells (PBMCs), taken at new diagnosis, from a patient treated with antithyroid drugs. Receptors were obtained from a woman aged 40-60 years with Graves disease.

Only a few counts were recorded for this clonotype. The chain's CDR3 is CASSIVGTGSPNQPQHF. The CDR3 region has the DNA TGTGCCAGTAGTATAGTCGGGACAGGTAGTCCAAATCAGCCCCAGCATTTT. The chain couples TRBV19 to TRBJ1-5; 8 bases are shared with TRBD1. CDR3 length: 17 amino acids. Germline CDR1 and CDR2: LNHDA and SQIVND (reference sequence). V lost 1 base, J lost 4 bases, and 9 bases stayed unmatched.

This clonotype was recorded many times. The chain uses TRBV10-3 and TRBJ2-7, with TRBD2 matching 7 bases. Germline V gene data show CDR1 as ENHRY and CDR2 as SYGVKD. The CDR3 is made up of 14 amino acids. V trimming: 7 bases; J trimming: 1 base; junction bases outside the gene matches: 7. CDR3 residues: CAIMADGGSYEQYF. Written as DNA, the CDR3 is TGTGCCATCATGGCAGACGGGGGGTCCTACGAGCAGTACTTC.

This clonotype appeared a few times. The chain recombines TRBV6-1 with TRBJ2-1; 10 nucleotides line up with TRBD2. The CDR3 runs to 17 residues. V dropped 3 bases and J dropped 0; count of bases not matched to a gene: 5. The germline gives CDR1 MNHNS, CDR2 SASEGT. The CDR3 protein is CASSDSGGPPSYNEQFF. Here the CDR3 DNA reads TGTGCCAGCAGTGATAGCGGGGGGCCCCCCTCCTACAATGAGCAGTTCTTC.

This clonotype was picked up many times. The chain uses TRBV27 and TRBJ1-2, with D possibly being TRBD1 (6 bases). V lost 8 bases and J lost 4, with 11 bases in between. CDR3 length: 12 residues. The germline CDR1 and CDR2 sequences are MNHEY and SMNVEV (reference sequence). The CDR3 region has the DNA TGTGCCAGCGGCACAGGGCCCTATGGCTACACCTTC. Its protein product is CASGTGPYGYTF.

This rearrangement joins TRBV19 to TRBJ2-1; D is undetermined. V was clipped by 10 bases and J by 7 bases, with 8 bases between them. CDR1 LNHDA and CDR2 SQIVND come from the germline V gene (reference sequence). CDR3 length: 10 amino acids. The CDR3 protein is CAIGRNEQFF. The CDR3 region has the DNA TGTGCCATTGGAAGGAATGAGCAGTTCTTC.

This clonotype was observed a handful of times. The chain carries TRBV12-3 or TRBV12-4 and TRBJ2-1; perhaps TRBD1 as D (5 bases). This CDR3 is built from 12 residues. Trimming cost V 5 bases and J 10 bases, with 12 bases left between them. The CDR3 bases are TGTGCCAGCAGTGCAGGGTTCAGGGAGCAGTTCTTC. It specifies CASSAGFREQFF.

The chain links TRBV5-1 to TRBJ2-7; weak D call: TRBD2 (6 bases). The CDR3 runs 16 residues. The V gene's germline CDR1 is SGHRS and CDR2 YFSETQ. With 3 bases removed from V and 7 bases from J, the gap between germline ends came to 23 bases. CDR3 residues: CASSWGQGGKVLEQYF. The CDR3 DNA reads TGCGCCAGCAGCTGGGGCCAGGGAGGAAAGGTCTTAGAGCAGTACTTC.

In its sample, this clonotype was seen a few times. Sequence at one end of the junction differs from germline and may be a read error. The V and J genes are TRBV20-1 and TRBJ1-2; no definite D call. CDR1 and CDR2 from the germline V gene are DFQATT and SNEGSKA (reference sequence). CDR3 length: 12 amino acids. DNA for the CDR3: TGTAGTGCTAAAACGGCCCGTGACCTCTACACCTTC. Residues: CSAKTARDLYTF.

This chain uses TRBV11-2 with TRBJ1-5; D not certain. Trimming cost V 0 bases and J 3 bases, with 9 bases left between them. The CDR3 has 15 amino acids. Germline V lookup: CDR1 SGHAT, CDR2 FQNNGV. The CDR3 here is CASSLDRAANQPQHF. The CDR3, as DNA: TGTGCCAGCAGCTTAGATAGGGCAGCCAATCAGCCCCAGCATTTT.

The table lists this clonotype with many counts. The chain combines TRBV6-1 with TRBJ2-3; 7 nucleotides align to TRBD2. The CDR3 covers 15 residues. With 5 bases clipped from V and 2 bases from J, the junction kept 7 bases outside the gene matches. Germline V gene lookup returns CDR1 MNHNS and CDR2 SASEGT. CDR3 nucleotides: TGTGCCAGCAGTCCCGGGGGGTCGAACACAGATACGCAGTATTTT. Its protein is CASSPGGSNTDTQYF.

This clonotype was seen repeatedly, ten times or more. This chain links TRBV28 with TRBJ1-1; no clear D. CDR1 and CDR2 from the germline V gene are MDHEN and SYDVKM. Trimming pared 8 bases from V and 6 bases from J, leaving 10 bases between. This CDR3 is built from 11 residues. This chain's CDR3 is CASDRGPEAFF. CDR3 bases: TGTGCCAGCGACCGCGGGCCTGAAGCTTTCTTT.

In this sample, this clonotype turned up many times. This chain joins TRBV12-3 or TRBV12-4 and TRBJ1-2, with 7 bases matching TRBD1. V was pared by 4 bases and J by 4 bases, with 9 bases of the junction left unmatched. There are 15 residues in the CDR3. The chain's CDR3 is CASSSLTTGTYGYTF. The CDR3 coding sequence is TGTGCCAGCAGTTCACTAACGACAGGGACCTATGGCTACACCTTC.

Only a few counts were recorded for this clonotype. This chain links TRBV30 with TRBJ2-3; D is uncertain. Trimming removed 4 bases from V and 6 bases from J, with 5 bases in between. This CDR3 is built from 10 residues. Germline V gene data show CDR1 as GTSNPN and CDR2 as SVGIG (reference sequence). In DNA, the CDR3 is TGTGCCTGGATGAGGGATACGCAGTATTTT. Its translation is CAWMRDTQYF.

Regarding this clonotype: Given a much more abundant clone one base away, this may be a read error. The V call is TRBV2, the J call TRBJ1-5, with D uncertain. The germline V gene encodes CDR1 SNHLY and CDR2 FYNNEI. This CDR3 has 14 residues. The V and J ends lost 6 bases and 5 bases respectively, with 14 bases between them. CDR3 loop: CASRLDGYDQPQHF. CDR3 sequence (DNA): TGTGCCAGCAGGTTAGACGGGTACGATCAGCCCCAGCATTTT.

V usage is TRBV5-1 and J usage is TRBJ2-2, with 7 bases matching TRBD2. V was pared by 4 bases and J by 6 bases, with 3 bases of the junction left unmatched. Per the germline V gene, CDR1 is SGHRS and CDR2 is YFSETQ. This CDR3 is 13 amino acids long. CDR3 in DNA: TGCGCCAGCAGCGCGGCGGGAGCCGGGGAGCTGTTTTTT. Its protein is CASSAAGAGELFF.